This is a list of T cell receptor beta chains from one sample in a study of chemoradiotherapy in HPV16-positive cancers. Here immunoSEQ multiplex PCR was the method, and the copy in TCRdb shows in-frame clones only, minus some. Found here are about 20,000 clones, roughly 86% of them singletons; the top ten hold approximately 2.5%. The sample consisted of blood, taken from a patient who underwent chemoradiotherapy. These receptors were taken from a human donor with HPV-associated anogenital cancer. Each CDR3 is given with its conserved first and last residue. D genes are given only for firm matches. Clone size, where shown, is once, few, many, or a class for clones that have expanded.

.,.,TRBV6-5,CASTPDRGHTDTQYF
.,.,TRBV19,CASSMGRSTNEKLFF
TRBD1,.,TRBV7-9,CASQTGGNYGYTF
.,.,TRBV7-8,CASSLDGVVGQPQHF
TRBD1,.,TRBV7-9,CASSVRQGSGNSPLHF
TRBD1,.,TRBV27,CASRTGFSSGANVLTF
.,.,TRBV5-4,CASSLVGAGELFF
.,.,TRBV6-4,CASSDSRLGGVGEQFF
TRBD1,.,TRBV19,CASSPQGGMNTEAFF
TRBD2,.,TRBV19,CASSMIAGGPRGEQFF
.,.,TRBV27,CASRNPGSPSSYNEQFF
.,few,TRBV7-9,CASSSPNPSIYGYTF
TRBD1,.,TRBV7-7,CASSWDSQETQYF
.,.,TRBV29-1,CSVERAATNEKLFF
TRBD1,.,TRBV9,CASSVGGTGGGYEQYF
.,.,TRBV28,CASSRSGYTRELFF
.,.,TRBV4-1,CASSPPSRNTEAFF
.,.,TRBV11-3,CASSFEGGGSYNEQFF
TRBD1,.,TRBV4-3,CASSQLVQGTFSEKLFF
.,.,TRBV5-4,CASASDSRGYNEQFF
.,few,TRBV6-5,CASSLALGDGYTF
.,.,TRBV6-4,CASSEGLQGTGANVLTF
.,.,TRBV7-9,CASGRSGRTDTQYF
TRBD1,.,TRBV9,CASSVTGDSEAFF
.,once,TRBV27,CASSSGQPQHF
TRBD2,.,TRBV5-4,CASSIKGLAGTYNEQFF
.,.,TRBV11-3,CASSLERVAYEQYF
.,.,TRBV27,CASSLGRFYGYTF
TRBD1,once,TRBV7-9,CASSHSGGGFFRDTEAFF
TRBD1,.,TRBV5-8,CASSVTGFTDTQYF
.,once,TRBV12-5,CASGPLTEAETQYF
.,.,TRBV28,CASSLTTRDWGYTF
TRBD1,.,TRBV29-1,CSVPGQGPGGGGYTF
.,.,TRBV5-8,CASSLGGLGIEAFF
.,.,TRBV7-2,CASRRGASTYEQYF
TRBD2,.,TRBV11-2,CASSPTSGRAGEQFF
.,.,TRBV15,CATSRKRTDNYGYTF